The 23 T cell receptor beta chains given below trace back to one sample, sequenced in a study of spatial heterogeneity in lung cancer. General study points: Tumor mutation counts were tracked by expanded intratumoral alpha and beta TCR counts.

Using its own MiXCR run on the 5' RACE reads, TCRdb lists one record per CDR3 protein. The sample yields some 10,000 distinct CDR3 sequences, approximately 12% seen once. The time point denotes: sample taken at primary tumor resection. These receptors have no identified antigens. Sequencing used lung tumor tissue, obtained at surgery. Every receptor here comes from a male donor with early-stage non-small cell lung cancer.

This clonotype was counted ten times or more. The rearrangement links TRBV7-2 to TRBJ2-5; D remains ambiguous. CDR1 and CDR2 (germline): SGHTA, FQGNSA. The CDR3 loop spans 13 amino acids. V lost 3 bases and J lost 5, with 10 bases in between. CDR3 amino acids: CASSFRRGETQYF. Written as DNA, the CDR3 is TGTGCCAGCAGCTTTCGCCGAGGCGAGACCCAGTACTTC.

This clonotype appeared a few times. Because it lacks the conserved phenylalanine or tryptophan at the end, this CDR3 is likely a read error. This chain connects TRBV7-8 to TRBJ2-3, with 10 bases aligning to TRBD2. Looked up from germline, CDR1 is SGHVS and CDR2 is FQNEAQ. V shed 5 bases and J 1 base; nucleotides not matched to a gene: 6. This CDR3 region has 16 residues. The CDR3 DNA reads as TGTGCCAGCAGCGCCCTAGCGGGGGAGGGCACAGATACGCAGTATTCT. Translation: CASSALAGEGTDTQYS.

The chain employs TRBV2 and TRBJ1-5, with unresolved D. The CDR3 runs 11 residues. The ends were cut back, 4 bases at V and 7 bases at J, with 5 bases in the middle. CDR1 is SNHLY, CDR2 FYNNEI, per germline. CDR3 region: CASSVDQPQHF. The CDR3 nucleotides are TGTGCCAGCAGTGTGGACCAGCCCCAGCATTTT.

With regard to this clonotype: Just one base apart from a much larger clone, this may be a read error. J is TRBJ2-7 and V is TRBV6-6, with 10 positions matching TRBD1. This CDR3 comprises 15 residues. The germline CDR1 and CDR2 sequences are MNHNY and SVGAGI (reference sequence). The DNA for the CDR3 is TGTGTCAGCAGCGGGACAGGGGAAGGTCGGTACGAGCAGTACTTC. Protein product: CVSSGTGEGRYEQYF.

The rearrangement joins TRBV12-5 to TRBJ2-3; D possibly uses TRBD1 or TRBD2 (5 bases each). V lost 1 base and J 4 bases, leaving 6 bases between the germline ends. Germline V gene data show CDR1 as LGHNT and CDR2 as FRNRAP. The CDR3 loop spans 13 amino acids. CDR3 DNA: TGTGCTAGTGGTTTGGGAGGGGCAGATACGCAGTATTTT. Translated, it gives CASGLGGADTQYF. Complete variable domain (other parts from reference TRBV12-5 and TRBJ2-3): DARVTQTPRHKVTEMGQEVTMRCQPILGHNTVFWYRQTMMQGLELLAYFRNRAPLDDSGMPKDRFSAEMPDATLATLKIQPSEPRDSAVYFCASGLGGADTQYFGPGTRLTVL.

This clonotype was counted many times. V is TRBV6-2 or TRBV6-3 and J is TRBJ2-2; D is possibly TRBD1 (5 bases). Trimming left V 6 bases short and J 1 base short, with 9 bases between. The CDR3 loop spans 14 amino acids. Germline loops: CDR1 MNHEY, CDR2 SVGEGT. The CDR3 DNA follows: TGTGCCAGCAGGCTCACAGGGAACACCGGGGAGCTGTTTTTT. This gives the protein CASRLTGNTGELFF.

This clonotype was observed many times. The chain couples TRBV5-4 to TRBJ2-3; 9 bases map to TRBD2. The germline gives CDR1 SGHNT, CDR2 YYREEE (reference sequence). Trimming removed 0 bases from V and 2 bases from J; junction bases left unmatched: 7. This CDR3 spans 17 amino acids. In DNA, the CDR3 is TGTGCCAGCAGCTTGGGGGGTCTAGCGGGACCCACAGATACGCAGTATTTT. Its translation: CASSLGGLAGPTDTQYF.

J is TRBJ1-1 and V is TRBV6-6; D remains unclear. CDR1 MNHNY and CDR2 SVGAGI come from the germline V gene (reference sequence). V lost 8 bases and J lost 1, with 14 bases in between. The CDR3 sequence is 14 residues long. CDR3 nucleotide sequence: TGTGCCAGCTCCTTCGAGGGCTGGAACACTGAAGCTTTCTTT. It translates to CASSFEGWNTEAFF.

The chain employs TRBV7-2 and TRBJ1-6, with 7 bases identical to TRBD1. From germline, CDR1 is SGHTA and CDR2 FQGNSA. The CDR3 is made up of 15 amino acids. V lost 10 bases to trimming and J lost 3 bases; unmatched junction nucleotides: 9. As DNA, the CDR3 is TGTGCCACCACACAGGGGTTTTTCTATAATTCACCCCTCCACTTT. Its translation: CATTQGFFYNSPLHF.

The chain joins TRBV5-5 to TRBJ2-7; 8 bases line up with TRBD1. The germline CDR1 and CDR2 sequences are SGHKS and YYEKEE (reference sequence). The ends lost 2 bases at V and 0 bases at J; junction bases unmatched: 7. The CDR3 length is 16 residues. In DNA form, the CDR3 reads TGTGCCAGCAGCTTCCAGGGGGCAAGATCCTCCTACGAGCAGTACTTC. Translated: CASSFQGARSSYEQYF.

This clonotype has only a few counts. V gene TRBV11-2 combines with J gene TRBJ1-5; maybe TRBD1 (5 bases). V gave up 5 bases and J gave up 5 bases, with 10 bases separating them. Germline values: CDR1 SGHAT, CDR2 FQNNGV. The length of the CDR3 is 13 residues. The CDR3 nucleotides are TGTGCCAGCAGCCGGGACCGGGATCAGCCCCAGCATTTT. Translation: CASSRDRDQPQHF.

This clonotype came up a few times. The chain joins TRBV5-1 to TRBJ1-1, with D perhaps TRBD1 (5 bases). The CDR3 runs 14 residues. Trimming took 4 bases from V and 1 from J, leaving 11 bases between them. Germline V gene lookup returns CDR1 SGHRS and CDR2 YFSETQ. CDR3 DNA sequence: TGCGCCAGCAGCGATGGGACGGGGAACACTGAAGCTTTCTTT. Translation: CASSDGTGNTEAFF.

This chain connects TRBV20-1 to TRBJ2-1, with TRBD2 as a possible D gene (6 bases). The germline CDR1 and CDR2 sequences are DFQATT and SNEGSKA (reference sequence). Trimming shortened V by 0 bases and J by 4 bases, and 16 bases separated the two germline ends. The length of the CDR3 is 16 residues. CDR3 sequence (DNA): TGCAGTGCTAGAGATTCGGGGCGGGGTAGGTACAATGAGCAGTTCTTC. Translation: CSARDSGRGRYNEQFF.

CDR3 bases: TGCGCCAGCAGCCCGACTGCAAGCAATCAGCCCCAGCATTTT. Translating gives CASSPTASNQPQHF. V gene TRBV5-1 combines with J gene TRBJ1-5; D gene uncertain. CDR1 and CDR2 from the germline V gene are SGHRS and YFSETQ. The length of the CDR3 is 14 residues. The V and J ends lost 4 bases and 1 base respectively, with 9 bases between them.

The sample holds many counts of this clonotype. V gene TRBV7-2 combines with J gene TRBJ2-7; D is ambiguous. The CDR3 has 14 residues. Trimming left V 5 bases short and J 2 bases short, with 13 bases between. The germline V gene encodes CDR1 SGHTA and CDR2 FQGNSA. The CDR3 spells CASSHPIGPYEQYF. DNA of the CDR3: TGTGCCAGCAGCCACCCCATAGGACCCTACGAGCAGTACTTC.

In its sample, this clonotype was seen many times. The chain combines TRBV4-1 with TRBJ2-3; 8 nucleotides match TRBD2. Germline V gene lookup returns CDR1 MGHRA and CDR2 YSYEKL. This CDR3 spans 15 amino acids. V lost 5 bases and J lost 3; bases outside the gene matches: 7. As DNA, the CDR3 is TGCGCCAGCAGCAGAGCGGGGGCCGGTACAGATACGCAGTATTTT. It is translated as CASSRAGAGTDTQYF.

This clonotype appeared many times. In DNA form, the CDR3 reads TGTGCCAGCAGCTTAGCCGGGACAGGGGTTAGCAATCAGCCCCAGCATTTT. This codes for CASSLAGTGVSNQPQHF. The genes are TRBV7-2 and TRBJ1-5; TRBD1 agrees at 10 bases. Trimming cost V 0 bases and J 0 bases; bases outside gene matches: 2. CDR1 is SGHTA, CDR2 FQGNSA, per germline. This CDR3 has 17 residues.

The chain is built from TRBV20-1 and TRBJ1-1; no firm D call. This CDR3 is built from 11 residues. Germline lookup yields CDR1 DFQATT and CDR2 SNEGSKA (reference sequence). Trimming took 4 bases from V and 1 from J, leaving 4 bases between them. The CDR3 is CSANGNTEAFF. Written as DNA, the CDR3 is TGCAGTGCTAATGGGAACACTGAAGCTTTCTTT.

This clonotype was detected a few times. V gene TRBV29-1 combines with J gene TRBJ1-1; the D gene is possibly TRBD1 (6 bases). This CDR3 has 13 residues. V dropped 6 bases and J dropped 8 bases, with 19 bases sitting between them. Germline V gene data show CDR1 as SQVTM and CDR2 as ANQGSEA. The CDR3 sequence: CSVDGQNGAEAFF. In nucleotides, the CDR3 is TGCAGCGTAGACGGACAGAATGGTGCGGAAGCTTTCTTT.

This clonotype is large within its sample. The chain uses TRBV28 and TRBJ2-7, with D unclear. Germline V gene sequence: CDR1 MDHEN, CDR2 SYDVKM. The V gene lost 2 bases and the J gene lost 3 bases, with 8 bases spanning the gap. This CDR3 region has 13 residues. CDR3 nucleotide sequence: TGTGCCAGCAGTTTACCCAGTTACTACGAGCAGTACTTC. This encodes CASSLPSYYEQYF.

In its sample, this clonotype was seen many times. CDR3 DNA: TGTGCCAGCAGCCCCGTCCGGGACAGGCTCGAGCAGTACTTC. It codes for CASSPVRDRLEQYF. The chain combines TRBV5-6 with TRBJ2-7, with 8 bases aligning to TRBD1. V shed 4 bases, J shed 6 bases, and the junction held 9 bases outside the gene matches. This CDR3 has 14 amino acids. Germline CDR1 and CDR2: SGHDT and YYEEEE.

This clonotype was counted a few times. In nucleotides, the CDR3 is TGTGCCAGCAGCTTATTGTCTGATCTATACACCGGGGAGCTGTTTTTT. Encoded protein: CASSLLSDLYTGELFF. This chain links TRBV7-2 with TRBJ2-2; unclear D gene. The V and J ends lost 2 bases and 3 bases respectively, with 13 bases between them. Germline loops: CDR1 SGHTA, CDR2 FQGNSA. The CDR3 spans 16 residues.

This clonotype was detected a few times. The chain has TRBV10-3 and TRBJ2-1, with 7 bases aligning to TRBD1. Germline V gene lookup returns CDR1 ENHRY and CDR2 SYGVKD. This CDR3 comprises 13 residues. With V trimmed by 10 bases and J by 2 bases, 5 bases remained unmatched. CDR3 protein: CATRDSTYNEQFF. The CDR3 bases are TGTGCCACCCGGGACAGTACCTACAATGAGCAGTTCTTC.